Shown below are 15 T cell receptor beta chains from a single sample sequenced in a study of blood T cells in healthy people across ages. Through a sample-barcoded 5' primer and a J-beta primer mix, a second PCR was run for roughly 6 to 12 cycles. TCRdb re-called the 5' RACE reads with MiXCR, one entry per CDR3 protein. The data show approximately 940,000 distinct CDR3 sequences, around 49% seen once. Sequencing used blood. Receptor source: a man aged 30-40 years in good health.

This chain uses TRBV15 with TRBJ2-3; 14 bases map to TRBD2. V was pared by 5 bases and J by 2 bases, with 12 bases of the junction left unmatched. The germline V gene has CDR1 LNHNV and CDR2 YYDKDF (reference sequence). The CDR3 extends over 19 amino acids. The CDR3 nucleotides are TGTGCCACCAGCTCGACGGGGACTAGCGGGGGCCGATACACAGATACGCAGTATTTT. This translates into CATSSTGTSGGRYTDTQYF.

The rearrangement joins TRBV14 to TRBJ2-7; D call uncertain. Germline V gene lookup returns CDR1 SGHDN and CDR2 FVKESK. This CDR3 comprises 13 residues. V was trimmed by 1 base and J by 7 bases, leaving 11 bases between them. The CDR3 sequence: CASSQVRSNEQYF. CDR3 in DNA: TGTGCCAGCAGCCAAGTCCGGTCCAATGAGCAGTACTTC.

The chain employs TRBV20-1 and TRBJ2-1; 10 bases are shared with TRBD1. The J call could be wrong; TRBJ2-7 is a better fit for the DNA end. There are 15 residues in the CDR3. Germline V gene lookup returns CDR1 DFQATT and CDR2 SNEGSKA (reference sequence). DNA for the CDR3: TGCAGTGCTAGCGACAGGGGGCGCTTCTACAATGAGCAGTACTTC. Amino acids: CSASDRGRFYNEQYF.

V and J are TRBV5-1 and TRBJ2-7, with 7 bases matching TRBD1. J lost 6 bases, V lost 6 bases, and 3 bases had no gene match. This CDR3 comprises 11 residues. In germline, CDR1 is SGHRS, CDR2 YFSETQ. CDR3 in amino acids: CASNRGSEQYF. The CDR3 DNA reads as TGCGCCAGCAACAGGGGTAGCGAGCAGTACTTC.

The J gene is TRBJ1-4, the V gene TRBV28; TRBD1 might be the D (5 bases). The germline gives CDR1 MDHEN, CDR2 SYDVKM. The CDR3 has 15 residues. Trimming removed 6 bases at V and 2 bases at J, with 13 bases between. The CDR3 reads CASSPDGGTNEKLFF. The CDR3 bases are TGTGCCAGCAGCCCTGATGGGGGTACTAATGAAAAACTGTTTTTT.

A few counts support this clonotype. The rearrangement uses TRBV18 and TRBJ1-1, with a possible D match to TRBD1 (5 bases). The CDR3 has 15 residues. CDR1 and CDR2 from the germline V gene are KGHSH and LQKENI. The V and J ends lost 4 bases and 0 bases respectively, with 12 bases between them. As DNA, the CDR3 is TGTGCCAGCTCACGTCGGGACCGCATGAACACTGAAGCTTTCTTT. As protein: CASSRRDRMNTEAFF. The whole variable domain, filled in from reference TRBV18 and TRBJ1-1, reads NAGVMQNPRHLVRRRGQEARLRCSPMKGHSHVYWYRQLPEEGLKFMVYLQKENIIDESGMPKERFSAEFPKEGPSILRIQQVVRGDSAAYFCASSRRDRMNTEAFFGQGTRLTVV.

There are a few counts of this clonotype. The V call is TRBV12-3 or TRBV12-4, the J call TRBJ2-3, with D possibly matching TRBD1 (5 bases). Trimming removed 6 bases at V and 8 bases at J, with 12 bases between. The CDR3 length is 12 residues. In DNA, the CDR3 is TGTGCCAGCAGCTTGGCCCAGGGTACGCAGTATTTT. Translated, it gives CASSLAQGTQYF.

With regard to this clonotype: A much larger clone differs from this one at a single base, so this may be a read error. The CDR3 nucleotides read TGTGCCAGCAGCTTCCGCAAGGGGGGGGATACGCAGTATTTT. As protein: CASSFRKGGDTQYF. V is TRBV11-2 and J is TRBJ2-3; TRBD2 might be the D (7 bases). The CDR3 is made up of 14 amino acids. V was clipped by 3 bases and J by 6 bases, with 13 bases between them. Per germline, CDR1 SGHAT and CDR2 FQNNGV.

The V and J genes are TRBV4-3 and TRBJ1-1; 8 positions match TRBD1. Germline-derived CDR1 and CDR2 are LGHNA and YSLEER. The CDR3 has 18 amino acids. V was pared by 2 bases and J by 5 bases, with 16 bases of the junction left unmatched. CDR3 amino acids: CASSQIPWGQGAGTEAFF. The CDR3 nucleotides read TGCGCCAGCAGCCAAATCCCTTGGGGGCAGGGGGCGGGAACTGAAGCTTTCTTT.

CDR3 residues: CASSLLPTAGGVETQYF. The CDR3, as DNA: TGCGCCAGCAGCTTGCTTCCCACAGCGGGGGGTGTGGAGACCCAGTACTTC. The chain couples TRBV5-1 to TRBJ2-5, with TRBD2 matching over 9 bases. The CDR3 spans 17 residues. V lost 1 base to trimming and J lost 5 bases; unmatched junction nucleotides: 12. Germline V gene sequence: CDR1 SGHRS, CDR2 YFSETQ.

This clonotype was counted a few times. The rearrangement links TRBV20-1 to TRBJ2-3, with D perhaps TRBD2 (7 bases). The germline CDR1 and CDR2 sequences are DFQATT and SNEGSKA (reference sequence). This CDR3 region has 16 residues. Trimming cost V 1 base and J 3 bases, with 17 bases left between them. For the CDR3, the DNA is TGCAGTGCTAGAGTTGGGGAGGGGGGAACGACAGATACGCAGTATTTT. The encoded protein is CSARVGEGGTTDTQYF.

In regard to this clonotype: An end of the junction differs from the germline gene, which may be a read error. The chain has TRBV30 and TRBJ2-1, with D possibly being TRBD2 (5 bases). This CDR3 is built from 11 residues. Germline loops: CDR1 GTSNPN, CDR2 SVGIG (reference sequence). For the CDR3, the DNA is TGTGCCGGGAGTGTACGATATGAGCAGTTCTTC. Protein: CAGSVRYEQFF.

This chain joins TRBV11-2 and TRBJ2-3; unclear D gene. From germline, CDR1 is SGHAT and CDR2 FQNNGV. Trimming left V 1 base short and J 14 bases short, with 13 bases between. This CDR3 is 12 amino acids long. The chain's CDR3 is CASSLGSRYAYF. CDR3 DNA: TGTGCCAGCAGCTTAGGATCTAGATACGCGTATTTT.

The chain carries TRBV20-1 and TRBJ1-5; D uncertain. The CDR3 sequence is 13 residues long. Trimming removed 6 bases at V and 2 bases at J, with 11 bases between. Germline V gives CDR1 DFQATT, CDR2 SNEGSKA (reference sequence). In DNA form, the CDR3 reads TGCAGTGCCGCGATGCCGGGCAATCAGCCCCAGCATTTT. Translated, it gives CSAAMPGNQPQHF.

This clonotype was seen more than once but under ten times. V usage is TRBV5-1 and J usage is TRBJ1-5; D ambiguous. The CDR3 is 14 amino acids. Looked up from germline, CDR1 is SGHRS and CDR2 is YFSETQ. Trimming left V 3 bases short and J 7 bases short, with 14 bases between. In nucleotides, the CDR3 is TGCGCCAGCAGCTATGACCTCGGGAGCCAGCCCCAGCATTTT. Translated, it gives CASSYDLGSQPQHF.